The following is a T cell receptor beta chain sequence with its context. Its antigen is as yet unknown. The data stem from a study of T cell repertoires in cytomegalovirus infection. Study observations and caveats: Adding up the frequency of public TCR beta families identified people who carried CMV plus the relevant HLA. HLA-C-restricted CMV clonotypes gave the most frequent clonotype in two of eight donors.

MiXCR, run by TCRdb on the reads, gives a single entry per CDR3 protein. This sample carries about 830,000 distinct CDR3 sequences, less than 35% of them seen once, and the ten largest clones take 12%. Sequencing was performed on cultured CD8+ T cells from PBMCs, taken from culture after CMV antigen stimulation. This TCR derives from a human donor in good health (CMV status not recorded). Some clones in this sample may be carry-over from other donors' samples.

The CDR3 region is CASSYSPGTGLTYNEQFF. The DNA of the CDR3 is TGTGCCAGCAGTTACTCCCCCGGTACAGGGTTAACCTACAATGAGCAGTTCTTC. The rearrangement uses TRBV6-5 and TRBJ2-1; a possible D gene is TRBD1 (6 bases). V was trimmed by 0 bases and J by 2 bases, leaving 17 bases between them. The CDR3 runs to 18 residues. Germline loops: CDR1 MNHEY, CDR2 SVGAGI.